This TCR beta chain was observed in a study of T cells after yellow fever vaccination. Germline V lookup: CDR1 SNHLY, CDR2 FYNNEI. The CDR3 contains 10 residues. V was pared by 7 bases and J by 9 bases, with 7 bases between. TCRdb recomputed calls from the 5' RACE reads with MiXCR, one row per CDR3 protein. The table records hundreds of thousands of distinct CDR3 sequences, about 19% of them present only once. This clonotype showed up just a few times. What it recognizes is unknown. Overall study findings and caveats: Booster sampling recovered most clones from primary vaccination (96% CD4, over 75% CD8).

The origin of this receptor is a man aged 18 to 29 who received the YFV17D yellow fever vaccine. The sample in question was PBMCs, obtained before the yellow fever booster vaccination. This rearrangement joins TRBV2 to TRBJ2-1; D call uncertain. DNA for the CDR3: TGTGCCAGCACGTGGGGTGAGCAGTTCTTC. The encoded protein is CASTWGEQFF. The full variable domain, with the rest looked up from reference TRBV2 and TRBJ2-1, is EPEVTQTPSHQVTQMGQEVILRCVPISNHLYFYWYRQILGQKVEFLVSFYNNEISEKSEIFDDQFSVERPDGSNFTLKIRSTKLEDSAMYFCASTWGEQFFGPGTRLTVL.